This entry describes one T cell receptor beta chain. The germline CDR1 and CDR2 sequences are SGHNT and YYREEE (reference sequence). Trimming pared 0 bases from V and 5 bases from J, leaving 12 bases between. The CDR3 length is 15 residues. Profiling relied on immunoSEQ multiplex PCR, and the TCRdb table lists in-frame clones only, not all of them. The sample has more than 1.2 million clones; 98% are singletons. This entry is derived from a study of shared clonotypes between healthy human individuals. The chain is built from TRBV5-4 and TRBJ1-5; tentative D call: TRBD1 (6 bases). The clonotype comes from a man younger than 40 in good health. Sequencing input: naive CD4+ T cells sorted from blood. Subset reported: CD45RA+ positively selected. The CDR3 nucleotides are TGTGCCAGCAGCTTGGCGGGGGGGCGCGATCAGCCCCAGCATTTT. The encoded protein is CASSLAGGRDQPQHF.